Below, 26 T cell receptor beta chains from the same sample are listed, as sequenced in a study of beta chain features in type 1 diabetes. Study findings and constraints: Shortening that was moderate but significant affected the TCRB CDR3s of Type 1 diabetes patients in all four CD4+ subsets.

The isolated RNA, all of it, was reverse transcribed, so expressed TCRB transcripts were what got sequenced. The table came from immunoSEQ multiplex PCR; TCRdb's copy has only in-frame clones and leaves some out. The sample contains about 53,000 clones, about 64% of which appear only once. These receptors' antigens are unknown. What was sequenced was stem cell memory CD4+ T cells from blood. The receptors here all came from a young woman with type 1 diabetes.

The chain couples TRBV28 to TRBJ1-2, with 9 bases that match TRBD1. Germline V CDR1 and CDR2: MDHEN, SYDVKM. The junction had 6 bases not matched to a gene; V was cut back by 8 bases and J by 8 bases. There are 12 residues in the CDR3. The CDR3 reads CASPGQGGGYTF. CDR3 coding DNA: TGTGCCAGCCCGGGACAGGGAGGAGGCTACACCTTC.

DNA for the CDR3: TGTGCCAGCAGCCAGGGACTTAGCAATCAGCCCCAGCATTTT. Its protein product is CASSQGLSNQPQHF. V is TRBV13 and J is TRBJ1-5; possible D gene TRBD1, 5 bases. This CDR3 region has 14 residues. Germline lookup yields CDR1 PRHDT and CDR2 FYEKMQ (reference sequence). The V end lost 5 bases, the J end lost 0 bases, and 8 bases lay between the germline ends.

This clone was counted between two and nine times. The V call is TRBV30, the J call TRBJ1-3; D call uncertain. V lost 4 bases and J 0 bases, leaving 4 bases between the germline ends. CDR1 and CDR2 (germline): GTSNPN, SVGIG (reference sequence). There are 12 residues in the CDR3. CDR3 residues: CAWTTSGNTIYF. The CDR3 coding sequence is TGTGCCTGGACTACCTCTGGAAACACCATATATTTT. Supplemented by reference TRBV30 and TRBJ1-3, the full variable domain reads SQTIHQWPATLVQPVGSPLSLECTVEGTSNPNLYWYRQAAGRGLQLLFYSVGIGQISSEVPQNLSASRPQDRQFILSSKKLLLSDSGFYLCAWTTSGNTIYFGEGSWLTVV.

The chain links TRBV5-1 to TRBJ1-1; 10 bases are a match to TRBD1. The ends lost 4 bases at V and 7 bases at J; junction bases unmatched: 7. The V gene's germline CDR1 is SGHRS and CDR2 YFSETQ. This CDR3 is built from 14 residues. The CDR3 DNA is TGCGCCAGCAGCCCGGACAGGGGGTCGGATGAAGCTTTCTTT. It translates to CASSPDRGSDEAFF.

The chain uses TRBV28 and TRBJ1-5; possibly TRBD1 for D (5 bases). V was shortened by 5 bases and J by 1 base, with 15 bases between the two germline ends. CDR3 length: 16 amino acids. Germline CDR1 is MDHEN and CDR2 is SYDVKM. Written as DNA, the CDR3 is TGTGCCAGCAGTCGCCTCGACGGGGGGAGCAATCAGCCCCAGCATTTT. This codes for CASSRLDGGSNQPQHF.

The CDR3, as DNA: TGTGCCAGCAGCCAAGATAAGTATCTAGCGGGAGGGGTCGGTTACGAGCAGTACTTC. It specifies CASSQDKYLAGGVGYEQYF. The chain employs TRBV4-2 and TRBJ2-7; 12 nucleotides agree with TRBD2. Per the germline V gene, CDR1 is LGHNA and CDR2 is YNFKEQ. CDR3 length: 19 residues. With 0 bases clipped from V and 4 bases from J, the junction kept 13 bases outside the gene matches.

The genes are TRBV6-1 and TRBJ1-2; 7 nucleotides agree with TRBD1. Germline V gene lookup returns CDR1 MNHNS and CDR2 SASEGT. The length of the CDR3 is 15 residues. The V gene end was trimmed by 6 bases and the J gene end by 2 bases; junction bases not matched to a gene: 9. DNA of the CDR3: TGTGCCAGCAGAAAGACAGGGAGTACGAACTATGGCTACACCTTC. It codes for CASRKTGSTNYGYTF.

The CDR3 is CAWSLGTAPNQPQHF. The CDR3 coding sequence is TGTGCCTGGAGTCTTGGCACAGCTCCAAATCAGCCCCAGCATTTT. The rearrangement uses TRBV30 and TRBJ1-5; D is undetermined. CDR1 and CDR2 (germline): GTSNPN, SVGIG (reference sequence). Between the trimmed V and J ends, which lost 2 bases and 4 bases, there was a span of 15 bases. The CDR3 is 15 residues long.

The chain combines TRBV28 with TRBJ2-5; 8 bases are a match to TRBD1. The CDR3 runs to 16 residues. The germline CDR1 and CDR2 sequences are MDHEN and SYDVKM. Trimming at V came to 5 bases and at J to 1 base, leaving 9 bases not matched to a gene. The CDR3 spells CASSPYVDRVQETQYF. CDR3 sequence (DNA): TGTGCCAGCAGTCCCTATGTGGACAGGGTCCAAGAGACCCAGTACTTC. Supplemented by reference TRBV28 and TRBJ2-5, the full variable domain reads DVKVTQSSRYLVKRTGEKVFLECVQDMDHENMFWYRQDPGLGLRLIYFSYDVKMKEKGDIPEGYSVSREKKERFSLILESASTNQTSMYLCASSPYVDRVQETQYFGPGTRLLVL.

Here the CDR3 reads CASSPGLASTQYF. The CDR3 DNA sequence: TGTGCCAGCAGCCCCGGTCTAGCAAGTACGCAGTATTTT. V usage is TRBV11-2 and J usage is TRBJ2-3; D perhaps matches TRBD2 (5 bases). This CDR3 has 13 amino acids. Germline-derived CDR1 and CDR2 are SGHAT and FQNNGV. Trimming left V 5 bases short and J 8 bases short, with 14 bases between.

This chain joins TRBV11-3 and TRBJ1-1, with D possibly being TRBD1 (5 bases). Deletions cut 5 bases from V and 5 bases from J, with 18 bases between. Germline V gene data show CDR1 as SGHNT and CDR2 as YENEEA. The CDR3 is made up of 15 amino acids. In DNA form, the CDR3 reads TGTGCCAGCAGCCTCAGTGGGCCCCGGGGGACTGAAGCTTTCTTT. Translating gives CASSLSGPRGTEAFF. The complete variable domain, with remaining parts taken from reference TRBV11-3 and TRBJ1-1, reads EAGVVQSPRYKIIEKKQPVAFWCNPISGHNTLYWYLQNLGQGPELLIRYENEEAVDDSQLPKDRFSAERLKGVDSTLKIQPAELGDSAVYLCASSLSGPRGTEAFFGQGTRLTVV.

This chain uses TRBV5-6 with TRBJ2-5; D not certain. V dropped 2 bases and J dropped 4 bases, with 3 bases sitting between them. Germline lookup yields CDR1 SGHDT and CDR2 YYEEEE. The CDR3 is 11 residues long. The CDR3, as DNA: TGTGCCAGCAGCTTCCGAGAGACCCAGTACTTC. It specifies CASSFRETQYF. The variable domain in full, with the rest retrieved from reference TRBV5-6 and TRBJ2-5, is DAGVTQSPTHLIKTRGQQVTLRCSPKSGHDTVSWYQQALGQGPQFIFQYYEEEERQRGNFPDRFSGHQFPNYSSELNVNALLLGDSALYLCASSFRETQYFGPGTRLLVL.

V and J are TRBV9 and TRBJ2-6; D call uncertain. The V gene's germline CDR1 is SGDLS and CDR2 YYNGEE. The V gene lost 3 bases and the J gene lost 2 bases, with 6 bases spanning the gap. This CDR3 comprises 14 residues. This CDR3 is CASSDRAGANVLTF. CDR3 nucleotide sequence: TGTGCCAGCAGCGATCGGGCTGGGGCCAACGTCCTGACTTTC.

CDR3 in DNA: TGCGCCAGGGGACAGGGGAATCAGCCCCAGCATTTT. Translating it yields CARGQGNQPQHF. This rearrangement joins TRBV23-1 to TRBJ1-5; 10 nucleotides agree with TRBD1. TRBV23-1 is given ORF status, its function remaining uncertain. V gave up 9 bases and J gave up 4 bases; unmatched junction bases: 0. This CDR3 comprises 12 residues.

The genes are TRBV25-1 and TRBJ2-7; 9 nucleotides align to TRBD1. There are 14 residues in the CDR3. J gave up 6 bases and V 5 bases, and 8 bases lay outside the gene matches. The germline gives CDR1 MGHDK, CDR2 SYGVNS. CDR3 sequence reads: CASSTGGFASEQYF. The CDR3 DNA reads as TGTGCCAGCAGTACAGGGGGCTTTGCTAGCGAGCAGTACTTC.

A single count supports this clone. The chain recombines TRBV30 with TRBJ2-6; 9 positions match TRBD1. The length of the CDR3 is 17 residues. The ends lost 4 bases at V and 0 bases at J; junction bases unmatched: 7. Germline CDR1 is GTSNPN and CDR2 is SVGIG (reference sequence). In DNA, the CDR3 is TGTGCCTGGAACCACAGGGGGCAGGGCTCTGGGGCCAACGTCCTGACTTTC. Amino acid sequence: CAWNHRGQGSGANVLTF.

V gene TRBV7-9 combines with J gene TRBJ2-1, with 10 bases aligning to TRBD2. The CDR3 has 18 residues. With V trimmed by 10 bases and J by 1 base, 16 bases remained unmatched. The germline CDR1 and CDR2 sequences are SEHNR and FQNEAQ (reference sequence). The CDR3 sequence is CAIPTGTSALNSYNEQFF. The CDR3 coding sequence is TGTGCCATCCCAACCGGGACTAGCGCATTAAATTCCTACAATGAGCAGTTCTTC.

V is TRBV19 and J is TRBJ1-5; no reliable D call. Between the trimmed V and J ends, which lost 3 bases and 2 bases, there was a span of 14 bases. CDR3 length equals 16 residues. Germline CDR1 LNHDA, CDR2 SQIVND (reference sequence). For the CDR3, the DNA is TGTGCCAGTAGTATGCGGTATCTCAGAGGCAATCAGCCCCAGCATTTT. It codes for CASSMRYLRGNQPQHF.

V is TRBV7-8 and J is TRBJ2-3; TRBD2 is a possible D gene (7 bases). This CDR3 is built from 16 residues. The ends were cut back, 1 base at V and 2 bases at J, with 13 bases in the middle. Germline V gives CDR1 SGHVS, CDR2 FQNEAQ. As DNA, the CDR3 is TGTGCCAGCAGCTTAGTGGGGAGGGGGATCACAGATACGCAGTATTTT. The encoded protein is CASSLVGRGITDTQYF.

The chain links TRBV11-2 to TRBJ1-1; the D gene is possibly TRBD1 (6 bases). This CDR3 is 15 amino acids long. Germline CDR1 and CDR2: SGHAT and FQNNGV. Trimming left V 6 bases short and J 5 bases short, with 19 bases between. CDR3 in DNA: TGTGCCAGCAGTCTAATTTCCACAGGGAAAACTGAAGCTTTCTTT. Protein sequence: CASSLISTGKTEAFF.

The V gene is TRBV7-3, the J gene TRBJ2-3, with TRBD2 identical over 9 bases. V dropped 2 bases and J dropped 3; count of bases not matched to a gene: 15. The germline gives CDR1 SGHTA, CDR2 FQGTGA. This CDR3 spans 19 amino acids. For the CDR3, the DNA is TGTGCCAGCAGCTTATATGCCCGGACTAGCGACTTACGTACAGATACGCAGTATTTT. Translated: CASSLYARTSDLRTDTQYF. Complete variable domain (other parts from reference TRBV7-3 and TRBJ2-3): GAGVSQTPSNKVTEKGKYVELRCDPISGHTALYWYRQSLGQGPEFLIYFQGTGAADDSGLPNDRFFAVRPEGSVSTLKIQRTERGDSAVYLCASSLYARTSDLRTDTQYFGPGTRLTVL.

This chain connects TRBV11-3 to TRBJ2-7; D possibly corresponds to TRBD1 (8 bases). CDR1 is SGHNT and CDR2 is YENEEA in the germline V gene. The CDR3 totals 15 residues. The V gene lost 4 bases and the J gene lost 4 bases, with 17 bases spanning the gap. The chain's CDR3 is CASSWKTGEGYEQYF. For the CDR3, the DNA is TGTGCCAGCAGCTGGAAGACAGGGGAGGGGTACGAGCAGTACTTC.

This CDR3 is CASSLADEQFF. CDR3 DNA sequence: TGTGCCAGCAGCCTAGCGGATGAGCAGTTCTTC. The J gene is TRBJ2-1, the V gene TRBV5-6; TRBD2 matches at 7 bases. Germline V gives CDR1 SGHDT, CDR2 YYEEEE. V was pared by 4 bases and J by 8 bases, with 0 bases of the junction left unmatched. This CDR3 comprises 11 residues.

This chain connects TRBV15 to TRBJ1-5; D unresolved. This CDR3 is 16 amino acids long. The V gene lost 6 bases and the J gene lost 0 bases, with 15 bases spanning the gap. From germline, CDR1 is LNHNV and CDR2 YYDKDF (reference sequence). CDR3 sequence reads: CATRPYGILSNQPQHF. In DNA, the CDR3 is TGTGCCACCAGGCCCTATGGTATCCTTAGCAATCAGCCCCAGCATTTT.

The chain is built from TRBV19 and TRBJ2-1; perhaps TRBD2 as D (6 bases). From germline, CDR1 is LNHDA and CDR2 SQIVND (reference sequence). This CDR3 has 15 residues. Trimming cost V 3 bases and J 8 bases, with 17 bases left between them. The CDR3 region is CASSMWGGPGDEQFF. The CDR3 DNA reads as TGTGCCAGTAGTATGTGGGGAGGACCCGGGGATGAGCAGTTCTTC.

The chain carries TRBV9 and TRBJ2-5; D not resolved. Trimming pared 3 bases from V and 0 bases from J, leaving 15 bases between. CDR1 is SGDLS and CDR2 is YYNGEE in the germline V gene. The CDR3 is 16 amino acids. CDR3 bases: TGTGCCAGCAGCGGAGGTGTGTCTTCCGACCAAGAGACCCAGTACTTC. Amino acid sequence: CASSGGVSSDQETQYF.